This paragraph covers one TCR beta chain sequence. Its antigen is undetermined. TCRdb analysed the 5' RACE reads with MiXCR anew, one entry per CDR3 protein. This table has 190,000 or so distinct CDR3 sequences, about 21% appearing once. The data are from a study of T-cell memory formation after mild COVID-19. Whole-study context: TCR clusters showed largely donor specificity.

The V end was cut by 2 bases, the J end by 6 bases, with 10 bases between. This CDR3 is built from 13 residues. Looked up from germline, CDR1 is SGHTA and CDR2 is FQGNSA. Study results and caveats: Researchers report contracting CD4+ clones mostly in CM and EM, with CD8+ clones in EMRA. Within pre-infection memory, some responding clones were found, suggesting cross-reactive memory joined.

The material sequenced was PBMCs or a T cell subset sorted from them (not recorded which). This chain connects TRBV7-2 to TRBJ1-2, with no clear D. The receptor comes from an adult woman who had mild COVID-19 (a few samples of this study predate the infection). Cell type and time point are not known. The CDR3 bases are TGTGCCAGCAGCTTATTGTCCGGCAATGGCTACACCTTC. Protein: CASSLLSGNGYTF.